The next 24 T cell receptor beta chains were all read from a single sample in a study of a mutant IDH1 vaccine in newly diagnosed glioma. The sample's time point: week 5, during vaccination. Vaccination comprised doses that each held 300 ug of mutant IDH1 20-mer peptide, plus topical imiquimod. Their antigen targets remain unknown. Some clones are missing from TCRdb's copy, which holds only in-frame ones; the method was immunoSEQ multiplex PCR. The data hold 70,000 to 100,000 clones, with 91% observed a single time. The specimen comprised PBMCs, sampled from a glioma patient whose treatment included an IDH1 peptide vaccine. The receptors originated from a woman aged 45-65 years with glioma.

The chain is built from TRBV4-1 and TRBJ2-7; 11 bases line up with TRBD2. The CDR3 sequence is 18 residues long. After removal of 4 bases from V and 5 bases from J, the junction contained 16 bases not matched to a gene. Germline V gene lookup returns CDR1 MGHRA and CDR2 YSYEKL. CDR3 DNA sequence: TGCGCCAGCAGCCCTAGACGGGCTACTAGCGGGAGTTTCAACGAGCAGTACTTC. This codes for CASSPRRATSGSFNEQYF.

This chain links TRBV18 with TRBJ1-2; D is possibly TRBD1 (6 bases). Per the germline V gene, CDR1 is KGHSH and CDR2 is LQKENI. Trimming left V 5 bases short and J 4 bases short, with 11 bases between. This CDR3 has 13 residues. The chain's CDR3 is CASSADRSYGYTF. In DNA form, the CDR3 reads TGTGCCAGCTCAGCGGACAGAAGCTATGGCTACACCTTC.

The rearrangement joins TRBV4-1 to TRBJ2-5; the D is unclear. This CDR3 contains 13 residues. The germline V gene encodes CDR1 MGHRA and CDR2 YSYEKL. V was clipped by 4 bases and J by 1 base, with 7 bases between them. The CDR3 loop reads CASSRLRQETQYF. CDR3 bases: TGCGCCAGCAGCCGGCTCCGCCAAGAGACCCAGTACTTC.

A single count supports this clone. The chain combines TRBV5-6 with TRBJ1-5; D gene uncertain. The CDR3 contains 14 residues. Germline V gene sequence: CDR1 SGHDT, CDR2 YYEEEE. V was shortened by 4 bases and J by 2 bases, with 10 bases between the two germline ends. CDR3 residues: CASSRGYGNQPQHF. The CDR3 region has the DNA TGTGCCAGCAGCCGCGGGTACGGCAATCAGCCCCAGCATTTT. The entire variable domain, with the rest obtained from reference TRBV5-6 and TRBJ1-5, is as follows: DAGVTQSPTHLIKTRGQQVTLRCSPKSGHDTVSWYQQALGQGPQFIFQYYEEEERQRGNFPDRFSGHQFPNYSSELNVNALLLGDSALYLCASSRGYGNQPQHFGDGTRLSIL.

V gene TRBV2 combines with J gene TRBJ1-5, with unresolved D. Germline lookup yields CDR1 SNHLY and CDR2 FYNNEI. There are 13 residues in the CDR3. V lost 9 bases, J lost 1 base, and 10 bases lay in between. The DNA for the CDR3 is TGTGCCAGTCGTGGGCAGAGCAATCAGCCCCAGCATTTT. This translates into CASRGQSNQPQHF.

The chain combines TRBV7-6 with TRBJ1-5; D may be TRBD1 (5 bases). V lost 3 bases and J 7 bases, leaving 10 bases between the germline ends. The CDR3 is 13 residues long. Germline CDR1 is SGHVS and CDR2 is FNYEAQ. CDR3 sequence: CASSLWGEQPQHF. CDR3 sequence (DNA): TGTGCCAGCAGCTTGTGGGGGGAACAGCCCCAGCATTTT.

The chain combines TRBV18 with TRBJ2-5; 8 positions match TRBD1. CDR1 and CDR2 from the germline V gene are KGHSH and LQKENI. Trimming took 3 bases from V and 3 from J; bases not matched to a gene: 0. The CDR3 totals 13 residues. The CDR3 DNA reads as TGTGCCAGCTCACCGGACAGGGAAGAGACCCAGTACTTC. This codes for CASSPDREETQYF.

The rearrangement links TRBV7-2 to TRBJ2-2; 7 bases are shared with TRBD1. The junction had 0 bases not matched to a gene; V was cut back by 1 base and J by 1 base. CDR1 and CDR2 from the germline V gene are SGHTA and FQGNSA. This CDR3 contains 15 residues. This chain's CDR3 is CASSLGTGNTGELFF. In DNA, the CDR3 is TGTGCCAGCAGCTTAGGGACAGGGAACACCGGGGAGCTGTTTTTT.

The rearrangement uses TRBV5-6 and TRBJ1-2; D is perhaps TRBD1 (5 bases). CDR3 size: 14 residues. Looked up from germline, CDR1 is SGHDT and CDR2 is YYEEEE. V lost 0 bases and J lost 3, with 9 bases in between. The CDR3 spells CASSLGREDYGYTF. CDR3 in DNA: TGTGCCAGCAGCTTGGGCAGGGAAGACTATGGCTACACCTTC.

The chain carries TRBV30 and TRBJ1-5; perhaps TRBD1 as D (5 bases). CDR1 and CDR2 from the germline V gene are GTSNPN and SVGIG (reference sequence). Between the trimmed V and J ends, which lost 3 bases and 3 bases, there was a span of 15 bases. The CDR3 runs to 15 residues. This CDR3 is CAWSFRGRVNQPQHF. The CDR3 DNA follows: TGTGCCTGGAGCTTCCGGGGCAGGGTCAATCAGCCCCAGCATTTT.

The chain joins TRBV18 to TRBJ2-2, with a tentative D call TRBD1 (5 bases). The CDR3 loop spans 14 amino acids. V lost 1 base, J lost 4 bases, and 7 bases lay in between. In germline, CDR1 is KGHSH, CDR2 LQKENI. DNA of the CDR3: TGTGCCAGCTCACCACAGGGGTTCACCGGGGAGCTGTTTTTT. As protein: CASSPQGFTGELFF. The full variable domain, with the rest looked up from reference TRBV18 and TRBJ2-2, is NAGVMQNPRHLVRRRGQEARLRCSPMKGHSHVYWYRQLPEEGLKFMVYLQKENIIDESGMPKERFSAEFPKEGPSILRIQQVVRGDSAAYFCASSPQGFTGELFFGEGSRLTVL.

This clone has only a few counts. This chain joins TRBV5-1 and TRBJ1-1; perhaps TRBD1 as D (6 bases). Germline CDR1 reads SGHRS; CDR2 reads YFSETQ. Trimming stripped 1 base from V and 3 bases from J, with 10 bases between. This CDR3 has 14 amino acids. CDR3 region: CASSLSGADTEAFF. DNA for the CDR3: TGCGCCAGCAGCTTGTCAGGGGCGGACACTGAAGCTTTCTTT.

The chain combines TRBV7-6 with TRBJ2-7; TRBD1 aligns across 7 bases. CDR1 and CDR2 from the germline V gene are SGHVS and FNYEAQ. The CDR3 extends over 15 amino acids. J gave up 0 bases and V 4 bases, and 6 bases lay outside the gene matches. The CDR3 protein is CASSSSTGRSYEQYF. The CDR3 DNA follows: TGTGCCAGCAGCTCCTCGACAGGGCGCTCCTACGAGCAGTACTTC. Based on the CDR3 plus reference TRBV7-6 and TRBJ2-7, the full variable domain is GAGVSQSPRYKVTKRGQDVALRCDPISGHVSLYWYRQALGQGPEFLTYFNYEAQQDKSGLPNDRFSAERPEGSISTLTIQRTEQRDSAMYRCASSSSTGRSYEQYFGPGTRLTVT.

This clone appeared a few times. This rearrangement joins TRBV5-6 to TRBJ2-3, with D possibly TRBD1 on 6 matching bases. Germline V lookup: CDR1 SGHDT, CDR2 YYEEEE. The length of the CDR3 is 16 residues. The germline V and J ends were trimmed by 4 bases and 0 bases, with 15 bases remaining between them. The CDR3 sequence is CASSPGWGRSTDTQYF. The CDR3 DNA sequence: TGTGCCAGCAGCCCGGGGTGGGGGCGTAGCACAGATACGCAGTATTTT.

This clone was counted between two and nine times. The V and J genes are TRBV6-1 and TRBJ2-7; 8 positions match TRBD2. The V gene's germline CDR1 is MNHNS and CDR2 SASEGT. The CDR3 consists of 13 residues. Trimming cost V 4 bases and J 6 bases; bases outside gene matches: 5. The CDR3 is CASSAGLGLEQYF. The CDR3 DNA sequence: TGTGCCAGCAGTGCGGGACTAGGGCTCGAGCAGTACTTC.

The V and J genes are TRBV9 and TRBJ1-1; possible D gene TRBD1, 6 bases. The V end was cut by 4 bases, the J end by 5 bases, with 18 bases between. Germline lookup yields CDR1 SGDLS and CDR2 YYNGEE. The CDR3 contains 15 residues. The CDR3 DNA reads as TGTGCCAGCAGCCCAATCCGAGGGGGGGCGACTGAAGCTTTCTTT. Amino acids: CASSPIRGGATEAFF.

The chain has TRBV7-3 and TRBJ2-1; no clear D gene. The CDR3 length is 14 residues. The ends were cut back, 4 bases at V and 5 bases at J, with 12 bases in the middle. Germline values: CDR1 SGHTA, CDR2 FQGTGA. The CDR3 DNA reads as TGTGCCAGCAGCTCCTATTCGTCCCACAATGAGCAGTTCTTC. It encodes CASSSYSSHNEQFF.

This chain connects TRBV6-6 to TRBJ1-1; D might be TRBD1 (5 bases). CDR1 MNHNY and CDR2 SVGAGI come from the germline V gene (reference sequence). The CDR3 runs 15 residues. The V and J ends lost 2 bases and 1 base respectively, with 11 bases between them. The CDR3 region is CASSYIQGANTEAFF. CDR3 in DNA: TGTGCCAGCAGTTACATTCAGGGCGCGAACACTGAAGCTTTCTTT.

The chain recombines TRBV12-5 with TRBJ2-3; D perhaps matches TRBD2 (6 bases). Trimming took off 0 bases at V and 2 bases at J, with 9 bases between the two ends. This CDR3 is 15 amino acids long. The germline gives CDR1 LGHNT, CDR2 FRNRAP. The CDR3 DNA is TGTGCTAGTGGTTTGGTACTAGCAGACACAGATACGCAGTATTTT. This encodes CASGLVLADTDTQYF. Full variable domain (missing parts from reference TRBV12-5 and TRBJ2-3): DARVTQTPRHKVTEMGQEVTMRCQPILGHNTVFWYRQTMMQGLELLAYFRNRAPLDDSGMPKDRFSAEMPDATLATLKIQPSEPRDSAVYFCASGLVLADTDTQYFGPGTRLTVL.

The rearrangement links TRBV28 to TRBJ1-5, with a tentative D call TRBD1 (6 bases). Germline-derived CDR1 and CDR2 are MDHEN and SYDVKM. CDR3 length: 16 amino acids. V dropped 3 bases and J dropped 0 bases, with 12 bases sitting between them. The CDR3 DNA reads as TGTGCCAGCAGTTTCTGGGACACTTATAGCAATCAGCCCCAGCATTTT. Its translation is CASSFWDTYSNQPQHF.

The V gene is TRBV10-1, the J gene TRBJ2-1, with TRBD1 matching over 11 bases. The CDR3 is 14 residues long. Germline V gene lookup returns CDR1 WNHNN and CDR2 SYGVQD (reference sequence). The junction had 5 bases not matched to a gene; V was cut back by 4 bases and J by 9 bases. CDR3 protein: CASSVRTGGSEQFF. The CDR3 coding sequence is TGCGCCAGCAGTGTAAGGACAGGGGGCAGTGAGCAGTTCTTC.

This chain uses TRBV11-3 with TRBJ2-1; 9 bases fit TRBD1. The germline gives CDR1 SGHNT, CDR2 YENEEA. Trimming removed 5 bases from V and 7 bases from J; junction bases left unmatched: 3. This CDR3 is 13 amino acids long. The CDR3 bases are TGTGCCAGCAGCCGGGACAGGGTGAATGAGCAGTTCTTC. Its protein is CASSRDRVNEQFF.

This chain uses TRBV28 with TRBJ1-3; 7 bases fit TRBD1. The CDR3 consists of 14 residues. Germline trimming cut 6 bases from V and 5 bases from J; bases unmatched to any gene: 7. Per germline, CDR1 MDHEN and CDR2 SYDVKM. CDR3 amino acids: CASSSDRARNTIYF. Written as DNA, the CDR3 is TGTGCCAGCAGCTCCGACAGGGCAAGAAACACCATATATTTT.

The chain has TRBV18 and TRBJ1-1; 10 nucleotides agree with TRBD1. V was clipped by 3 bases and J by 2 bases; unmatched bases: 0. Germline lookup yields CDR1 KGHSH and CDR2 LQKENI. The CDR3 sequence is 14 residues long. DNA for the CDR3: TGTGCCAGCTCACCGACAGGGGGCAACACTGAAGCTTTCTTT. Its protein product is CASSPTGGNTEAFF.